This T cell receptor (beta chain) was captured by sequencing in a study of T-cell reconstitution after alpha-beta-depleted transplantation in children. Findings and limits, study-wide: Reportedly, only several hundred clones from non-depleted graft cells drove alpha-beta T-cell counts at about two months. T-cell numbers and diversity one year post-transplant derived largely from freshly generated T cells. High day-60 TCRbeta diversity in some patients came from surviving recipient T cells and thymic progenitors.

A remark on this clonotype: Its antigen is unknown.

For TCRbeta, the library was prepared with unique molecular identifiers. TCRdb recomputed calls from the PCR reads with MiXCR, one row per CDR3 protein. The sample gives 700,000 to 950,000 distinct CDR3 sequences, 15% to 20% of which show up once; 5% is in the top ten. Germline V gene sequence: CDR1 LGHNA, CDR2 YNFKEQ. The CDR3 totals 18 residues. The V and J ends lost 4 bases and 3 bases, in that order; junction bases with no gene match: 16. The clonotype originates from a male patient between 10 and 17 years old who had a stem cell transplant for acute lymphoblastic leukemia, so the T cells may come from the graft donor. V is TRBV4-2 and J is TRBJ1-1; 8 bases fit TRBD1. Sequences were derived from PBMCs, mostly from graft donor cells, sampled 360 days after TCRalphabeta/CD19-depleted stem cell transplant. CDR3 in amino acids: CASSPRGARQGSHTEAFF. The CDR3 DNA follows: TGTGCCAGCAGCCCAAGGGGGGCGCGACAGGGGTCGCACACTGAAGCTTTCTTT.